Shown below are 6 T cell receptor beta chains from a single sample sequenced in a study of cytomegalovirus exposure and HLA in healthy donors. Primers: 60 Vbeta forward and 13 Jbeta reverse. The data were produced by immunoSEQ multiplex PCR, yet TCRdb's version contains in-frame clones alone and is incomplete. In total, the table holds roughly 120,000 clones. Sample: PBMCs. The receptor set was obtained from a middle-aged man in good health and CMV-seronegative.

The chain combines TRBV5-5 with TRBJ2-6; maybe TRBD2 (5 bases). The CDR3 consists of 15 residues. Trimming shortened V by 4 bases and J by 2 bases, and 10 bases separated the two germline ends. Germline V gene data show CDR1 as SGHKS and CDR2 as YYEKEE (reference sequence). The CDR3 bases are TGTGCCAGCAGCCGTGGACTGACTGGGGCCAACGTCCTGACTTTC. It translates to CASSRGLTGANVLTF.

This chain connects TRBV6-6 to TRBJ2-2; perhaps TRBD2 as D (5 bases). The CDR3 runs to 15 residues. Trimming removed 2 bases at V and 2 bases at J, with 9 bases between. Per germline, CDR1 MNHNY and CDR2 SVGAGI (reference sequence). CDR3 sequence (DNA): TGTGCCAGCAGTTACGACGGGGATAACACCGGGGAGCTGTTTTTT. Translation gives CASSYDGDNTGELFF.

This chain connects TRBV5-4 to TRBJ1-4; 7 bases are a match to TRBD1. Germline CDR1 SGHNT, CDR2 YYREEE (reference sequence). V trimming: 3 bases; J trimming: 8 bases; junction bases outside the gene matches: 10. The CDR3 has 15 residues. The CDR3 DNA reads as TGTGCCAGCAGCTCGCAGACAGGGCTAACGGAAAAACTGTTTTTT. As protein: CASSSQTGLTEKLFF.

The chain employs TRBV11-2 and TRBJ2-7; D is possibly TRBD1 (6 bases). This CDR3 has 13 residues. Germline V gene lookup returns CDR1 SGHAT and CDR2 FQNNGV. Trimming cost V 5 bases and J 3 bases, with 11 bases left between them. The chain's CDR3 is CASSLGQNYEQYF. The CDR3 DNA follows: TGTGCCAGCAGCCTCGGACAGAACTACGAGCAGTACTTC.

A note on this clone: The junction departs from the called germline gene at one end, perhaps through a read error. V is TRBV4-2 and J is TRBJ2-3; 10 nucleotides align to TRBD2. CDR1 is LGHNA and CDR2 is YNFKEQ in the germline V gene. The CDR3 length is 18 residues. The DNA of the CDR3 is TGTGCCAGCAGCCAATTCCTAGCGGGGGATTCTAGCACAGGTACGCAGTATTTT. Translating gives CASSQFLAGDSSTGTQYF.

The chain carries TRBV5-1 and TRBJ2-3; tentatively, D is TRBD2 (6 bases). This CDR3 has 15 amino acids. CDR1 SGHRS and CDR2 YFSETQ come from the germline V gene. Trimming took 2 bases from V and 3 from J, leaving 13 bases between them. This CDR3 is CASSFQSGSTDTQYF. The CDR3 nucleotides read TGCGCCAGCAGCTTCCAAAGCGGGTCTACAGATACGCAGTATTTT. The full variable domain, its missing parts supplied by reference TRBV5-1 and TRBJ2-3, is KAGVTQTPRYLIKTRGQQVTLSCSPISGHRSVSWYQQTPGQGLQFLFEYFSETQRNKGNFPGRFSGRQFSNSRSEMNVSTLELGDSALYLCASSFQSGSTDTQYFGPGTRLTVL.